The present T cell receptor (beta chain) was sequenced within a study of T cell responses to AZD1222 COVID-19 vaccine. Here immunoSEQ multiplex PCR was the method, and the copy in TCRdb shows in-frame clones only, minus some. This table has 150,000 to 200,000 clones, 85% to 95% appearing once. Trimming cost V 6 bases and J 7 bases, with 18 bases left between them. CDR3 size: 14 residues. Germline V gene lookup returns CDR1 MNHEY and CDR2 SVGAGI. The sample in question was peripheral blood, obtained on day 0 of AZD1222 vaccination. The TCR comes from an adult in good health. The rearrangement joins TRBV6-5 to TRBJ1-2; D gene uncertain. The CDR3 nucleotides read TGTGCCAGCAGATTTAACGAAGGGTCTTCTGGCTACACCTTC. Translation gives CASRFNEGSSGYTF.